A selection of T cell receptor beta chains follows, all from one sample in a study of T cells of healthy individuals. TCRdb used MiXCR to reprocess the 5' RACE reads, holding one entry per CDR3 protein. The table includes approximately 58,000 distinct CDR3 sequences, under 15% detected once. These receptors all come from a human donor in good health. Both conserved end residues are part of each CDR3. The D gene is left open where the match is weak. Only some rows state a clone size, as once, few, many or a class for expanded clones.

j_call,clone_size,d_call,v_call,cdr3_aa,cdr3_nt
TRBJ1-1,-,-,TRBV27,CASSSVSTEAFF,TGTGCCAGCAGTTCGGTGAGCACTGAAGCTTTCTTT
TRBJ2-1,few,-,TRBV5-6,CASSFAGTNWNEQFF,TGTGCCAGCAGCTTTGCCGGGACAAATTGGAATGAGCAGTTCTTC
TRBJ2-6,-,-,TRBV13,CASSLGILRANVLTF,TGTGCCAGCAGCTTAGGGATCCTCCGGGCCAACGTCCTGACTTTC
TRBJ1-4,many,-,TRBV3-1,CAISNGEKLFF,TGTGCCATCTCGAACGGTGAAAAACTGTTTTTT
TRBJ1-6,-,-,TRBV7-6,CASSPETGSPLHF,TGTGCCAGCAGCCCCGAAACAGGATCACCCCTCCACTTT
TRBJ2-3,many,-,TRBV5-1,CASSPSLDWTARQYF,TGCGCCAGCAGCCCGAGCTTAGATTGGACAGCTAGACAGTATTTT
TRBJ2-5,many,-,TRBV7-2,CASSLQLGNGWETQYF,TGTGCCAGCAGCTTACAGCTTGGGAATGGGTGGGAGACCCAGTACTTC
TRBJ2-1,many,TRBD2,TRBV10-3,CAISPVIAGGPLDEQFF,TGTGCCATCAGCCCCGTTATAGCGGGAGGACCCTTGGATGAGCAGTTCTTC
TRBJ2-3,-,-,TRBV24-1,CATSDRGRDTDTQYF,TGTGCCACCAGTGATCGTGGCAGGGACACAGATACGCAGTATTTT
TRBJ2-3,few,TRBD2,TRBV7-9,CASSLPSGWGTDTQYF,TGTGCCAGCAGCTTACCTAGCGGTTGGGGCACAGATACGCAGTATTTT
TRBJ1-4,many,-,TRBV7-2,CASSSDRNEKLFF,TGTGCCAGCAGCTCGGACAGAAATGAAAAACTGTTTTTT
TRBJ1-1,many,-,TRBV27,CASSLGGVLNTEAFF,TGTGCCAGCAGTTTAGGCGGAGTTTTGAACACTGAAGCTTTCTTT
TRBJ1-4,-,-,TRBV12-3/TRBV12-4,CASHTGANEKLFF,TGTGCCAGCCATACCGGGGCAAATGAAAAACTGTTTTTT
TRBJ2-5,-,TRBD1,TRBV5-4,CASSRDRGETQYF,TGTGCCAGCAGCCGTGACAGGGGAGAGACCCAGTACTTC
TRBJ2-3,many,-,TRBV7-9,CASSGEQTDTQYF,TGTGCCAGCAGCGGAGAGCAGACAGATACGCAGTATTTT
TRBJ2-5,many,-,TRBV2,CASSGYNQETQYF,TGTGCCAGCAGTGGCTATAACCAAGAGACCCAGTACTTC
TRBJ2-2,many,TRBD2,TRBV20-1,CSAGTSGRSTGELFF,TGCAGTGCCGGGACTAGCGGGAGGAGCACCGGGGAGCTGTTTTTT
TRBJ2-5,few,-,TRBV18,CASSPARIPYPGETQYF,TGTGCCAGCTCACCGGCAAGGATACCATACCCTGGGGAGACCCAGTACTTC
TRBJ2-1,many,TRBD1,TRBV29-1,CSAGGGQGNDNEQFF,TGCAGCGCCGGAGGAGGACAGGGAAACGACAATGAGCAGTTCTTC
TRBJ2-5,-,-,TRBV24-1,CATSDSVETQYF,TGTGCCACCAGTGATTCTGTGGAGACCCAGTACTTC
TRBJ2-7,many,-,TRBV5-6,CASSLEAGTGEQYF,TGTGCCAGCAGCTTGGAGGCAGGGACGGGCGAGCAGTACTTC
TRBJ2-1,-,TRBD2,TRBV10-3,CAIRTSGGEPYNEQFF,TGTGCCATCAGGACTAGCGGGGGGGAACCCTACAATGAGCAGTTCTTC
TRBJ2-7,-,-,TRBV4-3,CASSHDGQGINEQYF,TGCGCCAGCAGCCACGACGGGCAGGGTATCAACGAGCAGTACTTC
TRBJ2-1,-,-,TRBV7-8,CASSFSEGGYNEQFF,TGTGCCAGCAGCTTTAGCGAGGGCGGCTACAATGAGCAGTTCTTC